The next 17 T cell receptor beta chains were all read from a single sample in a study of T cell responses to AZD1222 COVID-19 vaccine. Method: immunoSEQ multiplex PCR; TCRdb's copy keeps in-frame clones and lacks some. The data show around 100,000 clones, about 93% seen once. The input for sequencing was peripheral blood, taken on day 0 of AZD1222 vaccination. The receptors stem from an adult in good health.

The rearrangement joins TRBV13 to TRBJ1-3; 7 nucleotides agree with TRBD1. This CDR3 is built from 18 residues. CDR1 and CDR2 from the germline V gene are PRHDT and FYEKMQ (reference sequence). Losses at the gene ends were 5 bases for V and 3 bases for J; bases not matched to a gene: 16. This CDR3 reads CASSLSRGRKGFGNTIYF. The CDR3, as DNA: TGTGCCAGCAGCCTAAGTAGGGGGCGGAAGGGGTTTGGAAACACCATATATTTT.

The genes are TRBV15 and TRBJ2-7; D may be TRBD2 (6 bases). Per germline, CDR1 LNHNV and CDR2 YYDKDF (reference sequence). This CDR3 is built from 12 residues. Trimming shortened V by 3 bases and J by 6 bases, and 9 bases separated the two germline ends. The chain's CDR3 is CATSSLRGEQYF. As DNA, the CDR3 is TGTGCCACCAGCAGCCTGCGGGGCGAGCAGTACTTC. Together with reference TRBV15 and TRBJ2-7, the CDR3 gives the full variable domain: DAMVIQNPRYQVTQFGKPVTLSCSQTLNHNVMYWYQQKSSQAPKLLFHYYDKDFNNEADTPDNFQSRRPNTSFCFLDIRSPGLGDTAMYLCATSSLRGEQYFGPGTRLTVT.

The chain combines TRBV4-2 with TRBJ2-1, with D possibly being TRBD1 or TRBD2 (5 bases each). V shed 3 bases and J shed 1 base, with 16 bases lying between them. Per germline, CDR1 LGHNA and CDR2 YNFKEQ. This CDR3 region has 17 residues. In nucleotides, the CDR3 is TGTGCCAGCAGCCACGTGACAGCTTCGGGGTCCTACAATGAGCAGTTCTTC. Protein product: CASSHVTASGSYNEQFF.

The chain links TRBV7-3 to TRBJ2-1; D perhaps matches TRBD1 (6 bases). CDR3 length: 17 amino acids. CDR1 and CDR2 from the germline V gene are SGHTA and FQGTGA. V was shortened by 1 base and J by 1 base, with 14 bases between the two germline ends. The CDR3 nucleotides read TGTGCCAGCAGCTTAAGGGCGGGTCAGGGGTCCTACAATGAGCAGTTCTTC. Residues: CASSLRAGQGSYNEQFF.

DNA for the CDR3: TGTGCCAGCACCCCGAGCTCTGGAAACACCATATATTTT. Protein: CASTPSSGNTIYF. V is TRBV3-1 (or the pseudogene TRBV3-2) and J is TRBJ1-3; D unresolved. Per germline, CDR1 LGHDT and CDR2 YNNKEL (reference sequence). The V end lost 7 bases, the J end lost 0 bases, and 7 bases lay between the germline ends. This CDR3 is built from 13 residues.

The V and J genes are TRBV10-2 and TRBJ1-2, with D hard to call. V was pared by 2 bases and J by 8 bases, with 6 bases between. CDR3 length: 11 residues. Per germline, CDR1 WSHSY and CDR2 SAAADI. The CDR3, as DNA: TGCGCCAGCAGTGAGGGGGAAGGCTACACCTTC. Translated, it gives CASSEGEGYTF.

The genes are TRBV10-3 and TRBJ2-5, with D maybe TRBD1 (6 bases). The CDR3 consists of 11 residues. The germline V and J ends were trimmed by 7 bases and 5 bases, with 8 bases remaining between them. Per germline, CDR1 ENHRY and CDR2 SYGVKD. For the CDR3, the DNA is TGTGCCATCAAGGGGGAGGAGACCCAGTACTTC. Amino acid sequence: CAIKGEETQYF.

The chain recombines TRBV2 with TRBJ1-5; D remains ambiguous. Trimming shortened V by 6 bases and J by 2 bases, and 14 bases separated the two germline ends. CDR1 SNHLY and CDR2 FYNNEI come from the germline V gene. The CDR3 has 15 amino acids. CDR3 DNA sequence: TGTGCCAGCAGAAAAAGGGAAGATGGCAATCAGCCCCAGCATTTT. It translates to CASRKREDGNQPQHF.

This rearrangement joins TRBV7-9 to TRBJ1-3, with a tentative D call TRBD1 (5 bases). V gave up 5 bases and J gave up 10 bases, with 15 bases separating them. CDR1 and CDR2 from the germline V gene are SEHNR and FQNEAQ (reference sequence). The CDR3 covers 13 residues. CDR3 nucleotide sequence: TGTGCCAGCAGCCCCTGGGGCCAGGCGACCATATATTTT. It specifies CASSPWGQATIYF.

This chain connects TRBV24-1 to TRBJ1-3; the D gene is possibly TRBD1 (5 bases). Germline CDR1 reads KGHDR; CDR2 reads SFDVKD. The CDR3 consists of 12 residues. V lost 9 bases, J lost 4 bases, and 9 bases lay in between. The CDR3 sequence is CATSGSGNTIYF. For the CDR3, the DNA is TGTGCCACCTCAGGGTCGGGAAACACCATATATTTT.

This chain uses TRBV15 with TRBJ2-7, with D hard to call. Trimming removed 5 bases from V and 3 bases from J, with 8 bases in between. Germline lookup yields CDR1 LNHNV and CDR2 YYDKDF (reference sequence). The CDR3 is 12 amino acids. CDR3 nucleotide sequence: TGTGCCACCAGCCTCCGCGGCTACGAGCAGTACTTC. This encodes CATSLRGYEQYF.

The chain joins TRBV9 to TRBJ2-5; 11 bases are shared with TRBD2. Germline V gene data show CDR1 as SGDLS and CDR2 as YYNGEE. The CDR3 consists of 15 residues. The V gene end was trimmed by 3 bases and the J gene end by 5 bases; junction bases not matched to a gene: 6. CDR3 loop: CASSATSGSWETQYF. The CDR3 coding sequence is TGTGCCAGCAGCGCCACTAGCGGGAGTTGGGAGACCCAGTACTTC.

The gene calls are TRBV3-1 (or the pseudogene TRBV3-2) and TRBJ1-1, with 7 bases that match TRBD1. Germline V gene data show CDR1 as LGHDT and CDR2 as YNNKEL (reference sequence). V shed 0 bases and J 4 bases; nucleotides not matched to a gene: 11. CDR3 length equals 17 residues. The CDR3: CASSQEGERGRSTEAFF. The CDR3, as DNA: TGTGCCAGCAGCCAAGAGGGAGAGAGGGGGCGAAGCACTGAAGCTTTCTTT.

This rearrangement joins TRBV24-1 to TRBJ2-3, with no clear D. The V gene lost 4 bases and the J gene lost 5 bases, with 9 bases spanning the gap. From germline, CDR1 is KGHDR and CDR2 SFDVKD. This CDR3 has 13 amino acids. The chain's CDR3 is CATSETPQDTQYF. The CDR3 nucleotides read TGTGCCACCAGTGAGACACCGCAAGATACGCAGTATTTT.

The chain joins TRBV19 to TRBJ1-5; unclear D gene. Trimming stripped 5 bases from V and 5 bases from J, with 16 bases between. This CDR3 region has 15 residues. Per germline, CDR1 LNHDA and CDR2 SQIVND (reference sequence). DNA of the CDR3: TGTGCCAGTAGTGCCAGTAGGGCCGGTTATCAGCCCCAGCATTTT. Translated, it gives CASSASRAGYQPQHF.

V and J are TRBV3-1 (or the pseudogene TRBV3-2) and TRBJ1-4, with D possibly matching TRBD1 (5 bases). Germline CDR1 reads LGHDT; CDR2 reads YNNKEL (reference sequence). Trimming removed 0 bases at V and 6 bases at J, with 8 bases between. The CDR3 contains 14 residues. The CDR3, as DNA: TGTGCCAGCAGCCAAGAAGGGGTGGATGAAAAACTGTTTTTT. It codes for CASSQEGVDEKLFF.

The chain is built from TRBV5-1 and TRBJ2-7; 13 bases line up with TRBD2. The length of the CDR3 is 16 residues. The V segment lost 3 bases and the J segment 6 bases; nucleotides outside the gene matches: 9. Germline assignment: CDR1 SGHRS and CDR2 YFSETQ. The CDR3: CASSWGTSGIAGEQYF. The DNA for the CDR3 is TGCGCCAGCAGCTGGGGGACTAGCGGGATCGCCGGCGAGCAGTACTTC.